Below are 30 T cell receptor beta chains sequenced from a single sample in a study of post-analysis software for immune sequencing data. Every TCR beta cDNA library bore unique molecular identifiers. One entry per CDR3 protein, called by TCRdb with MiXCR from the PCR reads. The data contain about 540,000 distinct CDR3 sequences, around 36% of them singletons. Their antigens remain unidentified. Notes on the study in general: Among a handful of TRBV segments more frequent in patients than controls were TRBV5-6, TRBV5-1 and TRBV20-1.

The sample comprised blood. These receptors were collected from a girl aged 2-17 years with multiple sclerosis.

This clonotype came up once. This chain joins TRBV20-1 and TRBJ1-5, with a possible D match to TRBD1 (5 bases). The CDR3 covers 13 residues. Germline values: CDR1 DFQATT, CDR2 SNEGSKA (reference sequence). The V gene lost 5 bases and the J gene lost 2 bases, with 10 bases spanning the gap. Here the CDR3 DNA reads TGCAGTGCTGTTACAGGCGGCAATCAGCCCCAGCATTTT. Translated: CSAVTGGNQPQHF.

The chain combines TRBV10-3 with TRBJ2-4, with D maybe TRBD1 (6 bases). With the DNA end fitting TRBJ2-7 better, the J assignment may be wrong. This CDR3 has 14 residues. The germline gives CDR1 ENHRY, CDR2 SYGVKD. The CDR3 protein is CAISDGTRSHEQYF. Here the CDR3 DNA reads TGTGCCATCAGTGACGGGACACGTTCACACGAGCAGTACTTC.

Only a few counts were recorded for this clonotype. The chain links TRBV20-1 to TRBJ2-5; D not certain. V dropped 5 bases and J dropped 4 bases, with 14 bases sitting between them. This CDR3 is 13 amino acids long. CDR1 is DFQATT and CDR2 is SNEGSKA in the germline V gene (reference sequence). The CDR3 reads CSARWVGGETQYF. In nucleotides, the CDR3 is TGCAGTGCTCGGTGGGTGGGTGGAGAGACCCAGTACTTC.

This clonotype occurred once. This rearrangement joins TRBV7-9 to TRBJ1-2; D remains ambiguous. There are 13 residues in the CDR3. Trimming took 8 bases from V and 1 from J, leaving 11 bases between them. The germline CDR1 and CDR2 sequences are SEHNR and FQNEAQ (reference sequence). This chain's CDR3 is CASSGKNNYGYTF. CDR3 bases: TGTGCCAGCTCCGGAAAGAATAACTATGGCTACACCTTC.

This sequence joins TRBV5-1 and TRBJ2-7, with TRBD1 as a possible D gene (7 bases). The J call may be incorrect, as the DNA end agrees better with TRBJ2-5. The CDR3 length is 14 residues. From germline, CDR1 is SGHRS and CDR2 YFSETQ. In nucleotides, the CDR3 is TGCGCCAGCAGCGTACCATCAGGGGGGGAGACCCAGTACTTC. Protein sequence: CASSVPSGGETQYF.

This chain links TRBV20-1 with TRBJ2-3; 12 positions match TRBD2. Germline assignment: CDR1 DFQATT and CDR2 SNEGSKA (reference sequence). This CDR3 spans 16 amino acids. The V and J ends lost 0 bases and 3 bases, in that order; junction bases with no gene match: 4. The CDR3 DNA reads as TGCAGTGCTAGAGATCCTAGCGGGGGGGAAACAGATACGCAGTATTTT. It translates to CSARDPSGGETDTQYF.

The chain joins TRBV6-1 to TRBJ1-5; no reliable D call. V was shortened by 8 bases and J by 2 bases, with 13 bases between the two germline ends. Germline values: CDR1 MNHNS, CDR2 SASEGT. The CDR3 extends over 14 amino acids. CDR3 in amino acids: CASLVIEGNQPQHF. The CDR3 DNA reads TGTGCCAGCTTGGTTATAGAGGGCAATCAGCCCCAGCATTTT.

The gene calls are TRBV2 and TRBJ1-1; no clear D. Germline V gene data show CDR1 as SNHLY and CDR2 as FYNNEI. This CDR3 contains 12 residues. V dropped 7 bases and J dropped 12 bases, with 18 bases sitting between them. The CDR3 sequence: CASNSPVGMTFF. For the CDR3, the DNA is TGTGCCAGCAATTCCCCCGTGGGGATGACTTTCTTT. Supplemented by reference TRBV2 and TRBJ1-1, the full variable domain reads EPEVTQTPSHQVTQMGQEVILRCVPISNHLYFYWYRQILGQKVEFLVSFYNNEISEKSEIFDDQFSVERPDGSNFTLKIRSTKLEDSAMYFCASNSPVGMTFFGQGTRLTVV.

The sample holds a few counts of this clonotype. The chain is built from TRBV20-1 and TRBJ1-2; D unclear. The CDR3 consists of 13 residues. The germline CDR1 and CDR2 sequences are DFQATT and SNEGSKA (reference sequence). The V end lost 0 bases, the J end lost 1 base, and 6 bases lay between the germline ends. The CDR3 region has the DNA TGCAGTGCTAGAGAAGACGGTAACTATGGCTACACCTTC. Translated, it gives CSAREDGNYGYTF.

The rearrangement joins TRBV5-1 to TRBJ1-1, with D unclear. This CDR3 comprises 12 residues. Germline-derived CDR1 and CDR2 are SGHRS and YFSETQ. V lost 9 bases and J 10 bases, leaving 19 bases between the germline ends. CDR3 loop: CATQPASLGAFF. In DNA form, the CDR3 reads TGCGCCACCCAGCCGGCAAGCCTAGGAGCTTTCTTT.

CDR3 DNA: TGCGCCAGCAGGCCCGGGACAGGCGAATACGAGCAGTACTTC. This codes for CASRPGTGEYEQYF. The chain carries TRBV5-1 and TRBJ2-5, with TRBD1 matching over 8 bases. Matching the DNA end better, TRBJ2-7 makes the J call doubtful. Germline V lookup: CDR1 SGHRS, CDR2 YFSETQ. The CDR3 consists of 14 residues.

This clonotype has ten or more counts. The DNA of the CDR3 is TGCGCCAGCAGCTTTGGTCAAGAGACCCAGTACTTC. It specifies CASSFGQETQYF. The rearrangement links TRBV5-1 to TRBJ2-5; D ambiguous. The ends were cut back, 2 bases at V and 2 bases at J, with 4 bases in the middle. The CDR3 has 12 residues. Germline V CDR1 and CDR2: SGHRS, YFSETQ.

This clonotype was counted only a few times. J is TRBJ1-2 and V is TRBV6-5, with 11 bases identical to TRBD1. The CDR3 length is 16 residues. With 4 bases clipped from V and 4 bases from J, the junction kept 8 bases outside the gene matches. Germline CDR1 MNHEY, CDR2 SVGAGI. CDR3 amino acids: CASSSRGQGAIYGYTF. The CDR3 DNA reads TGTGCCAGCAGTTCCCGCGGACAGGGGGCCATCTATGGCTACACCTTC.

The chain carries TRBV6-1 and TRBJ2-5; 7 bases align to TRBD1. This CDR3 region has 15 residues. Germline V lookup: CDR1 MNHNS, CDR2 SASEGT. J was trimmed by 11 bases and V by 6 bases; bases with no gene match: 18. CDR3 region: CASSVGTAENNEQYF. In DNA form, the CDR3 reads TGTGCCAGCAGCGTTGGGACAGCTGAAAACAATGAGCAGTACTTC.

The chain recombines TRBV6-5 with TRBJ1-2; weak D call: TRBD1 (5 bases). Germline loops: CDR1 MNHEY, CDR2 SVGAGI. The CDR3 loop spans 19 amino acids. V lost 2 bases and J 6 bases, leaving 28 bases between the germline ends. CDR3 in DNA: TGTGCCAGCAGTTACCCTCCCTCGTGGGCCCAAGGGGCCGGGGATGGCTACACCTTC. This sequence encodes CASSYPPSWAQGAGDGYTF.

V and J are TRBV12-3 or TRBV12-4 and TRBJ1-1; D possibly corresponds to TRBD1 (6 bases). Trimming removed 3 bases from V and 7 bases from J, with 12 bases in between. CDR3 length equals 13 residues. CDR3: CASSLGRQVEAFF. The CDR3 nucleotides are TGTGCCAGCAGTTTGGGACGACAGGTTGAAGCTTTCTTT.

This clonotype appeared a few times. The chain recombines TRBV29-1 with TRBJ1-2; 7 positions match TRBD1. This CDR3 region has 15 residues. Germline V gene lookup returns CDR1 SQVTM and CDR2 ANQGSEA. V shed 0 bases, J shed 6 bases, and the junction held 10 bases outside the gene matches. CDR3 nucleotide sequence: TGCAGCGTTGAAGATATAAAGGGGGCCTCTCATGGCTACACCTTC. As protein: CSVEDIKGASHGYTF. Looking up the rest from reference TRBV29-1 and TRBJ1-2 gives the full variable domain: SAVISQKPSRDICQRGTSLTIQCQVDSQVTMMFWYRQQPGQSLTLIATANQGSEATYESGFVIDKFPISRPNLTFSTLTVSNMSPEDSSIYLCSVEDIKGASHGYTFGSGTRLTVV.

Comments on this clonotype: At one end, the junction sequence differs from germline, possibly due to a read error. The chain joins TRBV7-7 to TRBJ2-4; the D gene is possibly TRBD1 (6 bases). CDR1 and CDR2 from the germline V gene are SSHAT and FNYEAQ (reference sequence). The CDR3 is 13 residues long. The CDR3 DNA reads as TGTGCTAGCAGCTTAGGTACAGGGAGCATTCAGTACTTC. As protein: CASSLGTGSIQYF.

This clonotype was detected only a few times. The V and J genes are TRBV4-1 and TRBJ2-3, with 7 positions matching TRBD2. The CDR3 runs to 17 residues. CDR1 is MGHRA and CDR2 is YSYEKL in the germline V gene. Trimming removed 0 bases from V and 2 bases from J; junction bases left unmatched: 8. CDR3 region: CASSQDREVGATDTQYF. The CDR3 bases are TGCGCCAGCAGCCAAGATCGGGAGGTTGGGGCCACAGATACGCAGTATTTT.

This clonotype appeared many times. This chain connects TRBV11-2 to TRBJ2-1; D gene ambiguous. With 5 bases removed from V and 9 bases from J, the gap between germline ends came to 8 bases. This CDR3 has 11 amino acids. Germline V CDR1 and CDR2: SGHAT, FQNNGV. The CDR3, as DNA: TGTGCCAGCAGCCTGCGTGGTGAGCAGTTCTTC. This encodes CASSLRGEQFF.

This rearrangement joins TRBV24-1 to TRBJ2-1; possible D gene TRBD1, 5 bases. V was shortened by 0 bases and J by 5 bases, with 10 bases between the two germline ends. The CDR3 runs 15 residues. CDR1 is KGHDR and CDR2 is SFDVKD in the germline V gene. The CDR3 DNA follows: TGTGCCACCAGTGATTTGCTAGGGGCACACAATGAGCAGTTCTTC. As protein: CATSDLLGAHNEQFF.

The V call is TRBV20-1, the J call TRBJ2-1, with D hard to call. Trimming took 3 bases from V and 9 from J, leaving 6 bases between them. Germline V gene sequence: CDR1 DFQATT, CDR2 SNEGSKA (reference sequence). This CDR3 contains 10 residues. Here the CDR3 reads CSARKTEQFF. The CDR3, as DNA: TGCAGTGCTAGGAAGACTGAGCAGTTCTTC.

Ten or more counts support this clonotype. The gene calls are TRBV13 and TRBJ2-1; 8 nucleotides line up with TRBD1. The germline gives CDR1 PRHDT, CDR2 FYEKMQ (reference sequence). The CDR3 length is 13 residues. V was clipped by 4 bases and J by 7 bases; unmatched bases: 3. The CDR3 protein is CASSSNRGNEQFF. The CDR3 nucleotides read TGTGCCAGCAGCTCCAACAGGGGGAATGAGCAGTTCTTC.

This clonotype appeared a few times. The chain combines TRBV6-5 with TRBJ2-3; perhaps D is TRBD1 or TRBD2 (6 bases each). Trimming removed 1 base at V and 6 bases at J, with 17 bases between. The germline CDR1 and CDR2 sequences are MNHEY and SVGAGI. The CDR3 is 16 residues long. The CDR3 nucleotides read TGTGCCAGCAGTTACTTGTCGGGGGCGCGTGTGGATACGCAGTATTTT. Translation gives CASSYLSGARVDTQYF.

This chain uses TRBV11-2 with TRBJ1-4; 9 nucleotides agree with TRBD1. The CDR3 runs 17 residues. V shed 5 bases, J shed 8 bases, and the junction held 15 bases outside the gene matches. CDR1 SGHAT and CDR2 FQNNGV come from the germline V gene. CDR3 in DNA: TGTGCCAGCAGCCCGAGGGTCCGGGACAGGGTAAACGAAAAACTGTTTTTT. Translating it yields CASSPRVRDRVNEKLFF.

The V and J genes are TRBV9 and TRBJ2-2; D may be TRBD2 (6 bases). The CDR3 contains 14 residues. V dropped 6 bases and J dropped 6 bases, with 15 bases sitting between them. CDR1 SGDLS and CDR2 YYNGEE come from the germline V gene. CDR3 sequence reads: CASTGGVVAGELFF. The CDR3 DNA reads TGTGCCAGCACCGGAGGGGTTGTGGCCGGGGAGCTGTTTTTT. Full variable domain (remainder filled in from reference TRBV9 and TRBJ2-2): DSGVTQTPKHLITATGQRVTLRCSPRSGDLSVYWYQQSLDQGLQFLIQYYNGEERAKGNILERFSAQQFPDLHSELNLSSLELGDSALYFCASTGGVVAGELFFGEGSRLTVL.

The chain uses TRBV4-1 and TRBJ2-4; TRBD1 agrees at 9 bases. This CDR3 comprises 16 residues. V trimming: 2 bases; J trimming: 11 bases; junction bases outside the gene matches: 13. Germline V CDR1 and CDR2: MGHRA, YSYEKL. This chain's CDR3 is CASSQLGTGGFYLQYF. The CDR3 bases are TGCGCCAGCAGCCAACTCGGAACAGGGGGCTTCTATCTTCAGTACTTC.

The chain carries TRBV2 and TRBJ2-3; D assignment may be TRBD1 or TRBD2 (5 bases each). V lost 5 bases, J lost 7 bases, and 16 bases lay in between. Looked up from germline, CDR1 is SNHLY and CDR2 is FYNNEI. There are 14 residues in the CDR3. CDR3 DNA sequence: TGTGCCAGCAGTCAAAGTGGGGGTGATAATACGCAGTATTTT. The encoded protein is CASSQSGGDNTQYF.

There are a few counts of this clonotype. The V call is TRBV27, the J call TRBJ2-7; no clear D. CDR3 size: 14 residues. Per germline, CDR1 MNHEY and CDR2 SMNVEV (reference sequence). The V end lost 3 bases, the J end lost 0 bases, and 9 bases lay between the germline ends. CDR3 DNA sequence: TGTGCCAGCAGTTTTCTCAGGACCTCCTACGAGCAGTACTTC. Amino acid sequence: CASSFLRTSYEQYF.

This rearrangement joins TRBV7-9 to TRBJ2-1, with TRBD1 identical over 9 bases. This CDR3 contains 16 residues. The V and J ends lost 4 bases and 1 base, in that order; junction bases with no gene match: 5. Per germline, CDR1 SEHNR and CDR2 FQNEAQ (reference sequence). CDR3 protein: CASSSSGTGSYNEQFF. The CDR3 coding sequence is TGTGCCAGCAGCTCCAGCGGGACAGGGTCCTACAATGAGCAGTTCTTC.